The next 14 T cell receptor beta chains were all read from a single sample in a study of OX40 agonist ivuxolimab in advanced cancers. The assay was immunoSEQ multiplex PCR, and TCRdb's table has in-frame clones only and misses some. The sample lists 100,000 to 140,000 clones, more than 85% occurring once. The specimen was CD4+ or CD8+ T cells sorted from blood, collected in a trial of the OX40 agonist ivuxolimab. These receptors were taken from an adult with an advanced solid tumor such as melanoma, head and neck, liver or kidney cancer.

V and J are TRBV28 and TRBJ1-1; D gene unclear. CDR1 and CDR2 (germline): MDHEN, SYDVKM. V lost 0 bases and J lost 8, with 10 bases in between. The CDR3 loop spans 13 amino acids. The CDR3 DNA reads TGTGCCAGCAGTTTATGGGGCAGCTGGGAAGCTTTCTTT. Amino acids: CASSLWGSWEAFF. Full variable domain (outside the CDR3, taken from reference TRBV28 and TRBJ1-1): DVKVTQSSRYLVKRTGEKVFLECVQDMDHENMFWYRQDPGLGLRLIYFSYDVKMKEKGDIPEGYSVSREKKERFSLILESASTNQTSMYLCASSLWGSWEAFFGQGTRLTVV.

This clone was found a few times. The genes are TRBV5-1 and TRBJ2-5; 7 bases agree with TRBD1. Germline values: CDR1 SGHRS, CDR2 YFSETQ. With 4 bases clipped from V and 1 base from J, the junction kept 10 bases outside the gene matches. This CDR3 region has 16 residues. CDR3: CASSIGQVLGQETQYF. The CDR3 DNA reads TGCGCCAGCAGCATTGGACAGGTCCTAGGCCAAGAGACCCAGTACTTC.

This sequence joins TRBV19 and TRBJ2-1, with D tentatively TRBD1 or TRBD2 (5 bases each). Looked up from germline, CDR1 is LNHDA and CDR2 is SQIVND (reference sequence). The CDR3 contains 16 residues. The V end lost 4 bases, the J end lost 4 bases, and 17 bases lay between the germline ends. Here the CDR3 reads CASSTGSGLEYNEQFF. CDR3 coding DNA: TGTGCCAGTAGTACAGGGAGTGGATTGGAGTACAATGAGCAGTTCTTC.

The J gene is TRBJ1-2, the V gene TRBV28; the match to TRBD1 covers 8 bases. J lost 3 bases, V lost 10 bases, and 7 bases had no gene match. This CDR3 spans 13 amino acids. The germline CDR1 and CDR2 sequences are MDHEN and SYDVKM. CDR3 region: CAIKTGDYYGYTF. The CDR3 DNA sequence: TGTGCCATAAAGACAGGGGATTACTATGGCTACACCTTC.

The chain has TRBV19 and TRBJ2-1; 9 bases align to TRBD2. CDR3 size: 15 residues. The germline V gene has CDR1 LNHDA and CDR2 SQIVND (reference sequence). V gave up 8 bases and J gave up 0 bases; unmatched junction bases: 5. The CDR3 DNA follows: TGTGCCAGTGCTAGCGGGATCAGCTCCTACAATGAGCAGTTCTTC. As protein: CASASGISSYNEQFF. Using reference TRBV19 and TRBJ2-1 for the parts outside the CDR3, the full variable domain is DGGITQSPKYLFRKEGQNVTLSCEQNLNHDAMYWYRQDPGQGLRLIYYSQIVNDFQKGDIAEGYSVSREKKESFPLTVTSAQKNPTAFYLCASASGISSYNEQFFGPGTRLTVL.

The V call is TRBV9, the J call TRBJ2-7, with TRBD2 matching over 12 bases. With V trimmed by 3 bases and J by 3 bases, 10 bases remained unmatched. Germline V gene sequence: CDR1 SGDLS, CDR2 YYNGEE. The CDR3 totals 17 residues. The chain's CDR3 is CASSDGLAGRGGYEQYF. In DNA form, the CDR3 reads TGTGCCAGCAGCGACGGACTAGCGGGAAGGGGAGGCTACGAGCAGTACTTC.

J is TRBJ2-2 and V is TRBV27, with D unclear. The CDR3 totals 16 residues. Germline values: CDR1 MNHEY, CDR2 SMNVEV (reference sequence). Trimming left V 1 base short and J 6 bases short, with 15 bases between. DNA of the CDR3: TGTGCCAGCAGTTTATTATTCGTTGGGGTGGCCGGGGAGCTGTTTTTT. Its translation is CASSLLFVGVAGELFF.

The rearrangement links TRBV28 to TRBJ1-3; maybe TRBD1 (5 bases). Trimming pared 6 bases from V and 3 bases from J, leaving 15 bases between. CDR1 is MDHEN, CDR2 SYDVKM, per germline. There are 15 residues in the CDR3. The CDR3 reads CASSLPAGLGNTIYF. CDR3 sequence (DNA): TGTGCCAGCAGCCTTCCGGCGGGGCTTGGAAACACCATATATTTT.

In its sample, this clone was seen a few times. J is TRBJ2-7 and V is TRBV2, with TRBD2 matching over 13 bases. The CDR3 spans 15 residues. V was clipped by 10 bases and J by 3 bases; unmatched bases: 9. Germline V gene data show CDR1 as SNHLY and CDR2 as FYNNEI. The CDR3 is CAISSRTSGGYEQYF. The CDR3 region has the DNA TGTGCCATCTCCTCTAGGACTAGCGGGGGCTACGAGCAGTACTTC.

The chain uses TRBV27 and TRBJ2-6; D is perhaps TRBD1 or TRBD2 (5 bases each). The V end was cut by 4 bases, the J end by 0 bases, with 19 bases between. This CDR3 has 19 residues. In germline, CDR1 is MNHEY, CDR2 SMNVEV (reference sequence). In DNA form, the CDR3 reads TGTGCCAGCAGTTCTACTTCCGGGACGGCAGGCTCTGGGGCCAACGTCCTGACTTTC. It codes for CASSSTSGTAGSGANVLTF.

V gene TRBV28 combines with J gene TRBJ1-2; D unclear. The germline V and J ends were trimmed by 4 bases and 4 bases, with 19 bases remaining between them. Germline V gives CDR1 MDHEN, CDR2 SYDVKM. This CDR3 region has 16 residues. The CDR3 here is CASSWDRSGLAYGYTF. The CDR3, as DNA: TGTGCCAGCAGTTGGGATAGAAGCGGGCTCGCCTATGGCTACACCTTC.

The CDR3 DNA follows: TGTGCCAGCAGTGGACAGAACACTGAAGCTTTCTTT. This translates into CASSGQNTEAFF. The chain recombines TRBV28 with TRBJ1-1, with TRBD1 as a possible D gene (5 bases). Between the trimmed V and J ends, which lost 5 bases and 1 base, there was a span of 5 bases. There are 12 residues in the CDR3. The germline CDR1 and CDR2 sequences are MDHEN and SYDVKM. Full variable domain (remainder filled in from reference TRBV28 and TRBJ1-1): DVKVTQSSRYLVKRTGEKVFLECVQDMDHENMFWYRQDPGLGLRLIYFSYDVKMKEKGDIPEGYSVSREKKERFSLILESASTNQTSMYLCASSGQNTEAFFGQGTRLTVV.

The J gene is TRBJ1-1, the V gene TRBV14; a possible D gene is TRBD1 (6 bases). Germline V gene sequence: CDR1 SGHDN, CDR2 FVKESK. Trimming pared 5 bases from V and 1 base from J, leaving 11 bases between. The CDR3 sequence is 14 residues long. CDR3: CASSYRQENTEAFF. Here the CDR3 DNA reads TGTGCCAGCAGCTATCGACAGGAGAACACTGAAGCTTTCTTT.

The chain links TRBV27 to TRBJ2-2, with D possibly TRBD2 on 7 matching bases. CDR3 length equals 18 residues. Germline V CDR1 and CDR2: MNHEY, SMNVEV (reference sequence). Trimming removed 3 bases from V and 3 bases from J, with 20 bases in between. The CDR3 bases are TGTGCCAGCAGTTTGTGGGGTATCGGGGGGCGCGACACCGGGGAGCTGTTTTTT. This codes for CASSLWGIGGRDTGELFF.